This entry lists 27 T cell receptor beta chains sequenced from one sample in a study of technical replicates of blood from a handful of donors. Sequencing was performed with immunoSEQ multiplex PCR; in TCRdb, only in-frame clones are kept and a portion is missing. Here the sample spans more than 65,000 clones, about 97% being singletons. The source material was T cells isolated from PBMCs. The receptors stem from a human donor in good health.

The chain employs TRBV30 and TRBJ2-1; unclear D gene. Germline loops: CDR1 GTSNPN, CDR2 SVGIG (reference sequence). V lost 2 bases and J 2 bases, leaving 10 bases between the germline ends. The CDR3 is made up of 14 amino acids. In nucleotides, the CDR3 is TGTGCCTGGAGTTTCCGGGTCGCCTACAATGAGCAGTTCTTC. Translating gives CAWSFRVAYNEQFF. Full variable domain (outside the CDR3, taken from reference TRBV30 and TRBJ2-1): SQTIHQWPATLVQPVGSPLSLECTVEGTSNPNLYWYRQAAGRGLQLLFYSVGIGQISSEVPQNLSASRPQDRQFILSSKKLLLSDSGFYLCAWSFRVAYNEQFFGPGTRLTVL.

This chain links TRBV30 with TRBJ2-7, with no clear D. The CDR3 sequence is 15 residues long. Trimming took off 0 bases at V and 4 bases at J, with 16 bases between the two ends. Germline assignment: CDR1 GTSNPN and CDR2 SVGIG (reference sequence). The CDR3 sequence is CAWSVMFIGRYEQYF. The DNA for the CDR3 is TGTGCCTGGAGTGTAATGTTTATCGGCAGGTACGAGCAGTACTTC.

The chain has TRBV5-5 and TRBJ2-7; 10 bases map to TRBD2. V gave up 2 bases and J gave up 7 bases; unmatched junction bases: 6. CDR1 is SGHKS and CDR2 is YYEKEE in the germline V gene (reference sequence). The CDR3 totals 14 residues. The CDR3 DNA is TGTGCCAGCAGCTTAGCGGGAGGGCCGGTGGAGCAGTACTTC. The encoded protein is CASSLAGGPVEQYF.

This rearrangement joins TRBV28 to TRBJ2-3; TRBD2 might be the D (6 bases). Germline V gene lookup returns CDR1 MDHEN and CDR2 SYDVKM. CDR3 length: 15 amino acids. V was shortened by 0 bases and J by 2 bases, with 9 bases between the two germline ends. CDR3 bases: TGTGCCAGCAGTTTATGGCGGGAACCCACAGATACGCAGTATTTT. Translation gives CASSLWREPTDTQYF.

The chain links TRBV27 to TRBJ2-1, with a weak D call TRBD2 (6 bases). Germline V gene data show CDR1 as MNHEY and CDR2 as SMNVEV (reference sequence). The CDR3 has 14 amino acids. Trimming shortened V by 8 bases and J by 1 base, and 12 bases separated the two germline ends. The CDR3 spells CASGDGGSYNEQFF. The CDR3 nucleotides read TGTGCCAGCGGGGACGGAGGGTCCTACAATGAGCAGTTCTTC.

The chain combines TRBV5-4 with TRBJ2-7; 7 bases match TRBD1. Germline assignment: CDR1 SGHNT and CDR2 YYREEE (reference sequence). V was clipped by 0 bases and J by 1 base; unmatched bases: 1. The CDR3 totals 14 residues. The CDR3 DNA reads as TGTGCCAGCAGCTTGGCGGGACAGTCCTACGAGCAGTACTTC. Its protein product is CASSLAGQSYEQYF. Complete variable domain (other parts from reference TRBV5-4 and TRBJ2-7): ETGVTQSPTHLIKTRGQQVTLRCSSQSGHNTVSWYQQALGQGPQFIFQYYREEENGRGNFPPRFSGLQFPNYSSELNVNALELDDSALYLCASSLAGQSYEQYFGPGTRLTVT.

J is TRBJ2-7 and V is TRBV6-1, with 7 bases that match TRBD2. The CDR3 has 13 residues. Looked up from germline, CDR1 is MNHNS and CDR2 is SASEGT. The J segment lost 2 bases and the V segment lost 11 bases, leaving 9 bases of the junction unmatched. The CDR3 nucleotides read TGTGCCTTAAGAAGCGGGGTCCCCTACGAGCAGTACTTC. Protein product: CALRSGVPYEQYF.

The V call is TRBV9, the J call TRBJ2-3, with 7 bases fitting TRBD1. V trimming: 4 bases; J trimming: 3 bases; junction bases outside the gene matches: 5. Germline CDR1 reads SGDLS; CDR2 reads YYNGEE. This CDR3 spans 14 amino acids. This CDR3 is CASSTRQGTDTQYF. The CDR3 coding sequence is TGTGCCAGCAGCACCCGACAGGGAACAGATACGCAGTATTTT. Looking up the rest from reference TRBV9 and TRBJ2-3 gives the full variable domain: DSGVTQTPKHLITATGQRVTLRCSPRSGDLSVYWYQQSLDQGLQFLIQYYNGEERAKGNILERFSAQQFPDLHSELNLSSLELGDSALYFCASSTRQGTDTQYFGPGTRLTVL.

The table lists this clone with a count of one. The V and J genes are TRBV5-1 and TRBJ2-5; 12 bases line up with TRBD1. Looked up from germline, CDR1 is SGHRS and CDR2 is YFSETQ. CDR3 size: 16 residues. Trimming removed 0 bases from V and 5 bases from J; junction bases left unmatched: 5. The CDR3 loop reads CASSLAGTGGVETQYF. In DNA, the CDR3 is TGCGCCAGCAGCTTGGCCGGGACAGGGGGCGTGGAGACCCAGTACTTC.

The DNA of the CDR3 is TGTGCCAGCAGTTACGCGGGGGGCGAGCAGTACTTC. This sequence encodes CASSYAGGEQYF. The chain recombines TRBV6-5 with TRBJ2-7; the match to TRBD2 covers 8 bases. Germline CDR1 reads MNHEY; CDR2 reads SVGAGI. The ends lost 2 bases at V and 6 bases at J; junction bases unmatched: 0. The CDR3 spans 12 residues.

The CDR3 coding sequence is TGTGCCAGCAGCACGGGACTAGCTAACTATGGCTACACCTTC. Protein sequence: CASSTGLANYGYTF. This chain connects TRBV7-9 to TRBJ1-2, with D maybe TRBD1 (5 bases). Trimming pared 5 bases from V and 0 bases from J, leaving 10 bases between. Germline CDR1 SEHNR, CDR2 FQNEAQ (reference sequence). CDR3 length: 14 amino acids.

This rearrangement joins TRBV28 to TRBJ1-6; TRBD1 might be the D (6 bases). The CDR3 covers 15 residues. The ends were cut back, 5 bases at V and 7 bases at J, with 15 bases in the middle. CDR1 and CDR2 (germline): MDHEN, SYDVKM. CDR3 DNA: TGTGCCAGCAGTCTACAGGGCCTGGCCAATTCACCCCTCCACTTT. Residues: CASSLQGLANSPLHF.

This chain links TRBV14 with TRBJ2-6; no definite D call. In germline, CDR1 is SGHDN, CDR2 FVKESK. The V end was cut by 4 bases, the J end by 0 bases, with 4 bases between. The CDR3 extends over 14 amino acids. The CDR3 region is CASSPLSGANVLTF. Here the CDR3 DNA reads TGTGCCAGCAGCCCCCTCTCTGGGGCCAACGTCCTGACTTTC.

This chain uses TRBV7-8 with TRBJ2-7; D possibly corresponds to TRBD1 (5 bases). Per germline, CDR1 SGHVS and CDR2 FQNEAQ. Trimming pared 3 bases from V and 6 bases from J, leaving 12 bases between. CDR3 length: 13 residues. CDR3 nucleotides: TGTGCCAGCAGCTTTACAGGCCACGGCGAGCAGTACTTC. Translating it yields CASSFTGHGEQYF.

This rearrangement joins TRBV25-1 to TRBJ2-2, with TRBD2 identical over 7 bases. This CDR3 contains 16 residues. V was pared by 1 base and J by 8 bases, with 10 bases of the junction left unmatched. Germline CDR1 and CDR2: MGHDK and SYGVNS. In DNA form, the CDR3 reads TGTGCCAGCAGTGAATGGACTAGGGCCCCAGCAGGGGAGCTGTTTTTT. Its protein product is CASSEWTRAPAGELFF.

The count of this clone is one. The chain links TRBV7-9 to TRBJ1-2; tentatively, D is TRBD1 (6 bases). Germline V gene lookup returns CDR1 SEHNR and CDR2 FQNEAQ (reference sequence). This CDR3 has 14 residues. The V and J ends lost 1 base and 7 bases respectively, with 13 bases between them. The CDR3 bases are TGTGCCAGCAGCTTAGGAGGGGGGGTTACTGGCTACACCTTC. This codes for CASSLGGGVTGYTF.

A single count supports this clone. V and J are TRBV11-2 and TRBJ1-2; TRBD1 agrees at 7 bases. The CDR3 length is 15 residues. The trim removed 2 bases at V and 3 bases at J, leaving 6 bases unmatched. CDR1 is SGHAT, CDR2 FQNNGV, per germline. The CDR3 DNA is TGTGCCAGCAGCTTAAGGAGGGGGCTTGACTATGGCTACACCTTC. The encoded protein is CASSLRRGLDYGYTF.

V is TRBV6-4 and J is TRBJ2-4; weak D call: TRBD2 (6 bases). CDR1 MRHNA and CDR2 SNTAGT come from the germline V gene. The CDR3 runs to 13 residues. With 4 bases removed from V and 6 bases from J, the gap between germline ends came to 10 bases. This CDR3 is CASSAGEGNIQYF. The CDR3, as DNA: TGTGCCAGCAGTGCGGGGGAAGGAAACATTCAGTACTTC.

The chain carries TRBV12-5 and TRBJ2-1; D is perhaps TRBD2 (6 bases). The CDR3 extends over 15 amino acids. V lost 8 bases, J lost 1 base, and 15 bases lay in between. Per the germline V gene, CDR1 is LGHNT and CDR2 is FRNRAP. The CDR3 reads CASSHGTESYNEQFF. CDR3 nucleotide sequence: TGTGCTAGTAGTCACGGGACTGAATCCTACAATGAGCAGTTCTTC.

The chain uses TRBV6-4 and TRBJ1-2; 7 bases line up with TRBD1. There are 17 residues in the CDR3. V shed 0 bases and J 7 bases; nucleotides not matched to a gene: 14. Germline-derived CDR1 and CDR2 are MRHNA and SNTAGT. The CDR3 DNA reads TGTGCCAGCAGTGACTCGAAACCTACAGGGGCTGGTGGTGGCTACACCTTC. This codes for CASSDSKPTGAGGGYTF.

The DNA of the CDR3 is TGTGCCTGGAGTAATCGCGGCATGGAGGAAAAACTGTTTTTT. The encoded protein is CAWSNRGMEEKLFF. This chain links TRBV30 with TRBJ1-4; D is unresolved. From germline, CDR1 is GTSNPN and CDR2 SVGIG (reference sequence). The V gene lost 2 bases and the J gene lost 8 bases, with 15 bases spanning the gap. This CDR3 is 14 amino acids long. Filled out from reference TRBV30 and TRBJ1-4, the complete variable domain reads SQTIHQWPATLVQPVGSPLSLECTVEGTSNPNLYWYRQAAGRGLQLLFYSVGIGQISSEVPQNLSASRPQDRQFILSSKKLLLSDSGFYLCAWSNRGMEEKLFFGSGTQLSVL.

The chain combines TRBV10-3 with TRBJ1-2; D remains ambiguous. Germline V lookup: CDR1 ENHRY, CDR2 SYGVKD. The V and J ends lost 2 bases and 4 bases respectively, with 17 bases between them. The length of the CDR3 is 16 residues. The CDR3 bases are TGTGCCATCAGTGAGCTAGGAGGGCAGTACCGCTATGGCTACACCTTC. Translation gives CAISELGGQYRYGYTF.

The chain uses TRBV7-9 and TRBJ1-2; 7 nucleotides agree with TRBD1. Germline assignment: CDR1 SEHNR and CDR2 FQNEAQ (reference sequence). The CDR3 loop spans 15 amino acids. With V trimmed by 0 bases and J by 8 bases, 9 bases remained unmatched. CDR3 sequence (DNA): TGTGCCAGCAGCTTAGCCGGGGACAGTATGAGAGGCTACACCTTC. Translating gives CASSLAGDSMRGYTF. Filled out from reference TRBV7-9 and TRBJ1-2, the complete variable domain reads DTGVSQNPRHKITKRGQNVTFRCDPISEHNRLYWYRQTLGQGPEFLTYFQNEAQLEKSRLLSDRFSAERPKGSFSTLEIQRTEQGDSAMYLCASSLAGDSMRGYTFGSGTRLTVV.

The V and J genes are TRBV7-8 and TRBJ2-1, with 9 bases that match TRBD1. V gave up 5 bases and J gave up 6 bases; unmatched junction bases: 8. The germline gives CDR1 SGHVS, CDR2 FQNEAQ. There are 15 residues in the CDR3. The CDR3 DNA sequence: TGTGCCAGCAGCGAGCCGGGACAGGGACTCAATGAGCAGTTCTTC. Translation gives CASSEPGQGLNEQFF.

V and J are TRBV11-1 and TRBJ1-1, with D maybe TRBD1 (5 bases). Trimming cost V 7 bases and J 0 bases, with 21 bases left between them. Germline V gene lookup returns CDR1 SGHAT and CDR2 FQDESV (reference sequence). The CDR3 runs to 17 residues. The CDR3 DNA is TGTGCCAGCACCCCGACCGGGGGTTCGACATTGAACACTGAAGCTTTCTTT. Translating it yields CASTPTGGSTLNTEAFF.

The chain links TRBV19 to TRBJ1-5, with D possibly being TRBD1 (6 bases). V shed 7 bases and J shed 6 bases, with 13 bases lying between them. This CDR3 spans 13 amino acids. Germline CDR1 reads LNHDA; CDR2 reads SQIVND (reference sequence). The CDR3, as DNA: TGTGCCAGTATGGCCAGGGGTGGTCAGCCCCAGCATTTT. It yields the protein CASMARGGQPQHF.

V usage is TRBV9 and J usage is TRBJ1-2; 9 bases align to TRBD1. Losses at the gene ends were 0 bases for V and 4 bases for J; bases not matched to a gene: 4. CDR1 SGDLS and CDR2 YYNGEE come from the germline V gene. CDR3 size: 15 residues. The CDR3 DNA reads TGTGCCAGCAGCGTAGACGGGACAGGGATCTATGGCTACACCTTC. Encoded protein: CASSVDGTGIYGYTF.